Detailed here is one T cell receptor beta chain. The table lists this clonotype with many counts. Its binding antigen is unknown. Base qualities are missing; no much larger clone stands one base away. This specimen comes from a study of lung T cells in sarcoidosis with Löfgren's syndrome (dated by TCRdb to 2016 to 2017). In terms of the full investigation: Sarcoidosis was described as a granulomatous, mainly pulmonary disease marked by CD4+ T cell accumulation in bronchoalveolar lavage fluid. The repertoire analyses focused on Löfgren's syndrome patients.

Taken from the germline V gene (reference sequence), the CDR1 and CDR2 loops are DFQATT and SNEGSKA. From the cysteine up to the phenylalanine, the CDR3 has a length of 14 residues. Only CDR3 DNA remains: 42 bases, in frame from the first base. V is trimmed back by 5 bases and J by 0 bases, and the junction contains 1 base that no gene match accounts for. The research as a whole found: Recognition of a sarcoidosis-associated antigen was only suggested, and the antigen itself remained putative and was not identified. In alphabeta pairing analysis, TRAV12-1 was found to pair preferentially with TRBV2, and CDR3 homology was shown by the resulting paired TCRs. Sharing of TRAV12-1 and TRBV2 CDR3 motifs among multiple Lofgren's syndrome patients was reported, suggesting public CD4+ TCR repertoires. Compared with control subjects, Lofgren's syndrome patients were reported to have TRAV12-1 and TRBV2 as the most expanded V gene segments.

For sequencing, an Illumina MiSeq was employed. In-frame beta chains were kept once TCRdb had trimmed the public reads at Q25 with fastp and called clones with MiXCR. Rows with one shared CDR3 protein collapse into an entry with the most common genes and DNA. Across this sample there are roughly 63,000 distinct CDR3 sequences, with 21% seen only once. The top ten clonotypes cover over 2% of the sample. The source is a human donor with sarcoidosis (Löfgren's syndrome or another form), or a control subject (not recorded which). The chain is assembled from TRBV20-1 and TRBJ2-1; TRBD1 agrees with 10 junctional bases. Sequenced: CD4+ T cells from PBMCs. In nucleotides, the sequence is TGCAGTGCTGGGGACAGGGGCTCCTACAATGAGCAGTTCTTC. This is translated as CSAGDRGSYNEQFF.